A single sample gave rise to the 10 T cell receptor beta chains below, sequenced in a study of T cell responses to AZD1222 COVID-19 vaccine. Profiled with immunoSEQ multiplex PCR; TCRdb holds only in-frame clones, not every one. This table has about 120,000 clones, 80% to 95% appearing once. Sequencing used peripheral blood, obtained on day 0 of AZD1222 vaccination. These receptors were obtained from an adult in good health.

Note on this clone: Different DNA sequences within this sample yield the same CDR3. V and J are TRBV4-1 and TRBJ1-5; possible D gene TRBD1, 5 bases. CDR3 size: 18 residues. The germline V gene has CDR1 MGHRA and CDR2 YSYEKL. V lost 4 bases and J lost 0, with 19 bases in between. CDR3 nucleotides: TGCGCCAGCAGCCGGGGACCTACGGGGCCGAATAGCAATCAGCCCCAGCATTTT. Translated, it gives CASSRGPTGPNSNQPQHF.

This clone is a singleton in its sample. The gene calls are TRBV13 and TRBJ1-2, with a weak D call TRBD1 (6 bases). CDR1 PRHDT and CDR2 FYEKMQ come from the germline V gene (reference sequence). Deletions cut 5 bases from V and 8 bases from J, with 18 bases between. CDR3 length equals 14 residues. For the CDR3, the DNA is TGTGCCAGCAGCGTCCCAACAGGGTTTGGAGGCTACACCTTC. Its translation: CASSVPTGFGGYTF.

The chain is built from TRBV2 and TRBJ1-2; 7 bases map to TRBD1. The CDR3 is made up of 13 amino acids. V lost 8 bases, J lost 8 bases, and 11 bases stayed unmatched. CDR1 is SNHLY and CDR2 is FYNNEI in the germline V gene. CDR3 amino acids: CASGGQGVGGYTF. In DNA form, the CDR3 reads TGTGCCAGCGGGGGGCAGGGGGTAGGAGGCTACACCTTC.

The V call is TRBV5-1, the J call TRBJ1-5; D unclear. This CDR3 has 13 residues. Germline values: CDR1 SGHRS, CDR2 YFSETQ. V lost 3 bases and J lost 1, with 5 bases in between. CDR3: CASSWASNQPQHF. CDR3 in DNA: TGCGCCAGCAGCTGGGCCAGCAATCAGCCCCAGCATTTT. The full variable domain, its missing parts supplied by reference TRBV5-1 and TRBJ1-5, is KAGVTQTPRYLIKTRGQQVTLSCSPISGHRSVSWYQQTPGQGLQFLFEYFSETQRNKGNFPGRFSGRQFSNSRSEMNVSTLELGDSALYLCASSWASNQPQHFGDGTRLSIL.

The chain couples TRBV7-2 to TRBJ1-2, with D unresolved. CDR1 and CDR2 (germline): SGHTA, FQGNSA. The V gene lost 7 bases and the J gene lost 1 base, with 13 bases spanning the gap. The CDR3 sequence is 14 residues long. CDR3 amino acids: CASTIHGVNYGYTF. CDR3 DNA: TGTGCCAGCACCATACATGGAGTTAACTATGGCTACACCTTC. The whole variable domain, filled in from reference TRBV7-2 and TRBJ1-2, reads GAGVSQSPSNKVTEKGKDVELRCDPISGHTALYWYRQSLGQGLEFLIYFQGNSAPDKSGLPSDRFSAERTGGSVSTLTIQRTQQEDSAVYLCASTIHGVNYGYTFGSGTRLTVV.

This chain joins TRBV11-3 and TRBJ1-1; possible D gene TRBD1, 6 bases. Germline CDR1 and CDR2: SGHNT and YENEEA. Trimming took 3 bases from V and 5 from J, leaving 10 bases between them. The CDR3 spans 13 residues. DNA for the CDR3: TGTGCCAGCAGCTTCACAGGGAAAACTGAAGCTTTCTTT. Protein: CASSFTGKTEAFF.

The chain carries TRBV6-5 and TRBJ1-6; no clear D. This CDR3 comprises 14 residues. V shed 0 bases and J shed 9 bases, with 9 bases lying between them. CDR1 is MNHEY, CDR2 SVGAGI, per germline. As DNA, the CDR3 is TGTGCCAGCAGTTACTCGTGGCTCGGTTCACCCCTCCACTTT. This sequence encodes CASSYSWLGSPLHF.

The gene calls are TRBV10-3 and TRBJ2-5, with 12 positions matching TRBD2. J lost 1 base, V lost 5 bases, and 8 bases had no gene match. This CDR3 contains 17 residues. CDR1 ENHRY and CDR2 SYGVKD come from the germline V gene. The CDR3 reads CAISPPGLAGSQETQYF. The CDR3 DNA reads as TGTGCCATCAGTCCTCCGGGACTAGCGGGCTCCCAAGAGACCCAGTACTTC.

The V gene is TRBV20-1, the J gene TRBJ2-7, with D uncertain. Trimming pared 7 bases from V and 9 bases from J, leaving 16 bases between. CDR3 length: 11 residues. Germline CDR1 is DFQATT and CDR2 is SNEGSKA (reference sequence). CDR3 DNA sequence: TGCAGTGTTAGCCTCGGTACCTGGCAGTACTTC. Translation: CSVSLGTWQYF.

This chain connects TRBV4-1 to TRBJ1-1; the D gene is possibly TRBD1 (6 bases). This CDR3 contains 15 residues. Germline V gene lookup returns CDR1 MGHRA and CDR2 YSYEKL. Trimming removed 3 bases from V and 1 base from J, with 12 bases in between. The CDR3 is CASSHEQGENTEAFF. CDR3 DNA: TGCGCCAGCAGCCATGAACAGGGTGAGAACACTGAAGCTTTCTTT.